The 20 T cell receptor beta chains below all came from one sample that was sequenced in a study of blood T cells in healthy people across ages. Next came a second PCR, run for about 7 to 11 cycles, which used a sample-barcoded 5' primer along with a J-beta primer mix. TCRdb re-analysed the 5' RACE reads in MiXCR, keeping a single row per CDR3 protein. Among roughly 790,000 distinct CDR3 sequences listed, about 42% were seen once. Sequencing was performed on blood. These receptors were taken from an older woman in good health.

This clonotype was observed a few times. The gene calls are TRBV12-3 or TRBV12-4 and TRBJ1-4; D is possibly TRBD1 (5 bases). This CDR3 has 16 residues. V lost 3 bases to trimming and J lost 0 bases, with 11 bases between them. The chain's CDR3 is CASSFYSGPTNEKLFF. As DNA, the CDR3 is TGTGCCAGCAGTTTTTATTCGGGACCAACTAATGAAAAACTGTTTTTT.

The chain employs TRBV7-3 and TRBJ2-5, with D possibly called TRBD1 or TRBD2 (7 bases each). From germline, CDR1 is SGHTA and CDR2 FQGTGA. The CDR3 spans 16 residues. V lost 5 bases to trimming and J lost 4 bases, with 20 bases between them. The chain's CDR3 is CASSPQGGLSGETQYF. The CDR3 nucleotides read TGTGCCAGCAGCCCGCAGGGGGGACTATCGGGAGAGACCCAGTACTTC.

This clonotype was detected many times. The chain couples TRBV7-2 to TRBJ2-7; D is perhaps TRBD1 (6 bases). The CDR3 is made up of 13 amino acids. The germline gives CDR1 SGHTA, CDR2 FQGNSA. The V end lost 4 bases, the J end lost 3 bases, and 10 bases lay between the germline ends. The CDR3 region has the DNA TGTGCCAGCAGCTCGGACAGTATCTACGAGCAGTACTTC. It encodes CASSSDSIYEQYF.

The CDR3 loop reads CAMNRGRNEQFF. DNA of the CDR3: TGTGCCATGAACAGGGGTCGGAATGAGCAGTTCTTC. The chain combines TRBV6-4 with TRBJ2-1; 7 bases align to TRBD1. V gave up 10 bases and J gave up 7 bases; unmatched junction bases: 7. The V gene's germline CDR1 is MRHNA and CDR2 SNTAGT. The length of the CDR3 is 12 residues.

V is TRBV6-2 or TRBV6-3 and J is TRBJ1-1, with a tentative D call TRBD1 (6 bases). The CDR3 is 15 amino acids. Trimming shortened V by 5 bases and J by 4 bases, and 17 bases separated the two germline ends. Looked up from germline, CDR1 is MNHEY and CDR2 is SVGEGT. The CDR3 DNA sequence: TGTGCCAGCAGTATACAGGGAGCTGGGACCACTGAAGCTTTCTTT. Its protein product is CASSIQGAGTTEAFF.

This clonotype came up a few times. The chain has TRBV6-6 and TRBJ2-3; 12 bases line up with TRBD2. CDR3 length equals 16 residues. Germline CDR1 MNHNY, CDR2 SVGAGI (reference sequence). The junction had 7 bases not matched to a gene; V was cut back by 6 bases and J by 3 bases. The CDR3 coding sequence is TGTGCCAGCAGCAAGACTAGCGGGAGAAGTACAGATACGCAGTATTTT. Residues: CASSKTSGRSTDTQYF.

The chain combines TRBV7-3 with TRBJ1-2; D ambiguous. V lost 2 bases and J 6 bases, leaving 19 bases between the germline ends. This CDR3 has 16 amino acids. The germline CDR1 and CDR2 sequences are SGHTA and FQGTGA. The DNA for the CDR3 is TGTGCCAGCAGCTTACTGGCCCGGGATTCCCTTGATGGCTACACCTTC. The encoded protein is CASSLLARDSLDGYTF.

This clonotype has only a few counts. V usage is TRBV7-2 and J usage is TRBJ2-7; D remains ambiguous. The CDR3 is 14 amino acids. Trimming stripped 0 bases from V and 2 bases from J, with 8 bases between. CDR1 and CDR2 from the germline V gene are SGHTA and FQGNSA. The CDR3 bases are TGTGCCAGCAGCTTAGCTGCCCGAGCCTACGAGCAGTACTTC. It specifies CASSLAARAYEQYF.

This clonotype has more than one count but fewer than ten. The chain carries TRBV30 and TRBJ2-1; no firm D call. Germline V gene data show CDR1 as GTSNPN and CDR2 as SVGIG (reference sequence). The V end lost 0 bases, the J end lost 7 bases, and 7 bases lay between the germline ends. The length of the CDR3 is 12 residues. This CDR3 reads CAWSVRPNEQFF. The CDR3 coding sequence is TGTGCCTGGAGTGTACGACCTAATGAGCAGTTCTTC. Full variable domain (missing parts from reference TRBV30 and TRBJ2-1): SQTIHQWPATLVQPVGSPLSLECTVEGTSNPNLYWYRQAAGRGLQLLFYSVGIGQISSEVPQNLSASRPQDRQFILSSKKLLLSDSGFYLCAWSVRPNEQFFGPGTRLTVL.

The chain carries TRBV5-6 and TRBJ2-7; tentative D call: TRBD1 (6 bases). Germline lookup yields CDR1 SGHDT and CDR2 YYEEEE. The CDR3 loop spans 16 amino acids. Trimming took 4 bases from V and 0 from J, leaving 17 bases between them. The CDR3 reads CASSRTQGTHSYEQYF. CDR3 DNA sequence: TGTGCCAGCAGCCGGACACAGGGAACTCACTCCTACGAGCAGTACTTC.

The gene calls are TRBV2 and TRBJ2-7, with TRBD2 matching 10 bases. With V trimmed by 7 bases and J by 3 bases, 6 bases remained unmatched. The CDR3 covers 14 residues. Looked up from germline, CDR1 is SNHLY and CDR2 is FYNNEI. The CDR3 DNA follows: TGTGCCAGCATCGAGACTAGCGGGTACTACGAGCAGTACTTC. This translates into CASIETSGYYEQYF.

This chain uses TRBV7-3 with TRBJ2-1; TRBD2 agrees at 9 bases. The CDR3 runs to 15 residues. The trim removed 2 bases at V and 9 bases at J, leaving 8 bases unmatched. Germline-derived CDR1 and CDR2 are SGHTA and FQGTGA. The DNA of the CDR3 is TGTGCCAGCAGCTTAGATAGCGGGAGTCCGCGTGAGCAGTTCTTC. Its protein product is CASSLDSGSPREQFF.

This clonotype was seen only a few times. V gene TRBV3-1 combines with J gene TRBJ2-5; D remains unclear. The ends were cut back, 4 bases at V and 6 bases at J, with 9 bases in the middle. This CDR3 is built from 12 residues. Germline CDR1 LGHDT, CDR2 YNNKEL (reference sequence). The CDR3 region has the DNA TGTGCCAGCAGCCGCTGGGGTCAGACCCAGTACTTC. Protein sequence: CASSRWGQTQYF.

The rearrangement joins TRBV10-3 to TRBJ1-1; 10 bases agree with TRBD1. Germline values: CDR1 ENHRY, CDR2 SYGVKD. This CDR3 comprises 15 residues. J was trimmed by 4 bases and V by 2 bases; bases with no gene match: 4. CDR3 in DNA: TGTGCCATCAGTGAGCCTCGGACAGGGGGCACTGAAGCTTTCTTT. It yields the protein CAISEPRTGGTEAFF.

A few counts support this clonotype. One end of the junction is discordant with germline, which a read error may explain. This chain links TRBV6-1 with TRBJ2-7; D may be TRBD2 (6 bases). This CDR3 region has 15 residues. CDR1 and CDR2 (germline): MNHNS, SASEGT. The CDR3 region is CASCVIQGGAYELYF. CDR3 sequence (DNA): TGTGCCAGCTGTGTTATTCAGGGAGGAGCCTACGAGCTGTACTTC.

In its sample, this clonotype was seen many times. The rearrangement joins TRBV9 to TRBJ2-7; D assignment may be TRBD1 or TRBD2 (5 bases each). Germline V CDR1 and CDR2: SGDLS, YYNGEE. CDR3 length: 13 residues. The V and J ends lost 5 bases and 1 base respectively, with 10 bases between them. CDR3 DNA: TGTGCCAGCAGTGGGGACGGATCCTACGAGCAGTACTTC. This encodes CASSGDGSYEQYF. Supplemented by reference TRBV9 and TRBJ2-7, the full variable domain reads DSGVTQTPKHLITATGQRVTLRCSPRSGDLSVYWYQQSLDQGLQFLIQYYNGEERAKGNILERFSAQQFPDLHSELNLSSLELGDSALYFCASSGDGSYEQYFGPGTRLTVT.

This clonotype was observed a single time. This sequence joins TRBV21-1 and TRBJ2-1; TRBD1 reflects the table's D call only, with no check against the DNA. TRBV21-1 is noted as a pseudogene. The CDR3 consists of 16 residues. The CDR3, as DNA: TGTGCCAGCAGCAGGGGGGTAACAGGGTCGATAAATGAGCAGTTCTTC. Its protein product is CASSRGVTGSINEQFF.

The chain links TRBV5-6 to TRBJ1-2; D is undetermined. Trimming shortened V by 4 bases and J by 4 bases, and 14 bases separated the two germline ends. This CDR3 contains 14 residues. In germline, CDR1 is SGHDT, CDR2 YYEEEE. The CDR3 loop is CASSHDTSIYGYTF. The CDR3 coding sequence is TGTGCCAGCAGCCACGATACTTCTATCTATGGCTACACCTTC.

The CDR3 bases are TGTGCCAGCAGTTCATCGACTAGCGGGATTCAAGAGACCCAGTACTTC. As protein: CASSSSTSGIQETQYF. The genes are TRBV6-2 or TRBV6-3 and TRBJ2-5; 11 positions agree with TRBD2. The length of the CDR3 is 16 residues. Germline values: CDR1 MNHEY, CDR2 SVGEGT. After removal of 4 bases from V and 2 bases from J, the junction contained 6 bases not matched to a gene.

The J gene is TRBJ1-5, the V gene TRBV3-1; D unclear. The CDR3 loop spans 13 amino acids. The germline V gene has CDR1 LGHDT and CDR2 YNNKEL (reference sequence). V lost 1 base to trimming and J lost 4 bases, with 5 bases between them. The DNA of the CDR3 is TGTGCCAGCAGCCAAGGAAGAAATCAGCCCCAGCATTTT. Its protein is CASSQGRNQPQHF.